Listed here are 13 T cell receptor beta chains from one sample, sequenced in a study of T cells in Graves' hyperthyroidism and ophthalmopathy. Template material for amplifying TCR beta CDR3 regions consisted of RNA transcripts. The HTBI primer set served for first-round RT-PCR of the TCR CDR3. MiXCR, applied by TCRdb to the multiplex PCR reads, yields one record per CDR3 protein. This table holds around 340,000 distinct CDR3 sequences, about 15% found once. Sequenced input: blood. These TCRs come from a man between 25 and 39 years old with Graves' hyperthyroidism.

This clonotype was detected many times. The rearrangement joins TRBV2 to TRBJ2-5, with no clear D. The germline V gene has CDR1 SNHLY and CDR2 FYNNEI. Trimming left V 9 bases short and J 5 bases short, with 4 bases between. CDR3 length: 9 residues. The chain's CDR3 is CARGETQYF. The CDR3 region has the DNA TGTGCCAGGGGGGAGACCCAGTACTTC.

The V call is TRBV20-1, the J call TRBJ2-7; D perhaps matches TRBD1 (6 bases). This CDR3 is built from 13 residues. Trimming removed 5 bases at V and 2 bases at J, with 13 bases between. Germline V gives CDR1 DFQATT, CDR2 SNEGSKA (reference sequence). CDR3 sequence reads: CSAYDRSTYEQYF. The DNA for the CDR3 is TGCAGTGCTTATGACAGGTCCACCTACGAGCAGTACTTC.

At least ten counts were recorded for this clonotype. The chain carries TRBV20-1 and TRBJ2-1, with D maybe TRBD1 (5 bases). Germline CDR1 is DFQATT and CDR2 is SNEGSKA (reference sequence). The CDR3 is 14 residues long. V was cut by 5 bases and J by 2 bases, with 13 bases left in between. DNA for the CDR3: TGCAGTGCTCCCCGGAGACAGACCTACAATGAGCAGTTCTTC. It codes for CSAPRRQTYNEQFF.

This clonotype was observed many times. The V call is TRBV6-5, the J call TRBJ1-1; perhaps TRBD1 as D (5 bases). Germline V CDR1 and CDR2: MNHEY, SVGAGI. This CDR3 has 13 residues. V lost 2 bases and J 8 bases, leaving 12 bases between the germline ends. The CDR3, as DNA: TGTGCCAGCAGTTACCTTTCGGGACGGGAAGCTTTCTTT. Its translation: CASSYLSGREAFF.

About this clonotype itself: This may arise from a read error, as a much more abundant clone is one base away. The rearrangement joins TRBV3-1 to TRBJ2-3; tentatively, D is TRBD1 or TRBD2 (5 bases each). The CDR3 is 14 residues long. Germline V gene data show CDR1 as LGHDT and CDR2 as YNNKEL (reference sequence). CDR3 nucleotides: TGTGCCAGCAGCCAACGGGGCGGCACAGGTACGCAGTATTTT. Residues: CASSQRGGTGTQYF.

This clonotype was detected only once. This sequence joins TRBV6-1 and TRBJ1-2, with a possible D match to TRBD1 (5 bases). Germline CDR1 MNHNS, CDR2 SASEGT. CDR3 length: 15 residues. V lost 5 bases to trimming and J lost 4 bases, with 17 bases between them. The CDR3 coding sequence is TGTGCCAGCAGTCAAATTCGGGACGGGGGCTATGGCTACACCTTC. Translation gives CASSQIRDGGYGYTF.

This clonotype was seen at least ten times. The rearrangement joins TRBV2 to TRBJ1-5; D is unclear. V was cut by 7 bases and J by 5 bases, with 9 bases left in between. The CDR3 has 12 amino acids. CDR1 and CDR2 from the germline V gene are SNHLY and FYNNEI. DNA of the CDR3: TGTGCCAGCATGGCCGATCATCAGCCCCAGCATTTT. Translated, it gives CASMADHQPQHF. The variable domain in full, completed from reference TRBV2 and TRBJ1-5, reads EPEVTQTPSHQVTQMGQEVILRCVPISNHLYFYWYRQILGQKVEFLVSFYNNEISEKSEIFDDQFSVERPDGSNFTLKIRSTKLEDSAMYFCASMADHQPQHFGDGTRLSIL.

The chain recombines TRBV5-1 with TRBJ2-3; 8 bases are a match to TRBD1. CDR3 length: 15 amino acids. Germline CDR1 SGHRS, CDR2 YFSETQ. V was pared by 5 bases and J by 1 base, with 6 bases of the junction left unmatched. The CDR3 region is CASRLSTGGTDTQYF. CDR3 DNA: TGCGCCAGCAGACTATCGACAGGGGGCACAGATACGCAGTATTTT.

In this sample, this clonotype turned up a few times. This chain connects TRBV5-5 to TRBJ1-4; 7 bases align to TRBD1. Germline V gene sequence: CDR1 SGHKS, CDR2 YYEKEE (reference sequence). The CDR3 is 13 amino acids. The V gene end was trimmed by 6 bases and the J gene end by 8 bases; junction bases not matched to a gene: 7. CDR3 amino acids: CASKIRGREKLFF. DNA of the CDR3: TGTGCCAGCAAAATTAGGGGGCGGGAAAAACTGTTTTTT.

Notes on this clonotype: This may stem from a read error, because a much larger clone lies one nucleotide away. The gene calls are TRBV2 and TRBJ2-1; D might be TRBD2 (6 bases). The CDR3 loop spans 16 amino acids. The germline gives CDR1 SNHLY, CDR2 FYNNEI. The CDR3: CTSSDLRDSRNNEQFF. DNA for the CDR3: TGTACCAGCAGTGATTTGAGGGACTCAAGGAACAATGAGCAGTTCTTC.

A remark on this clonotype: A read error may account for a junction end that differs from germline. This chain uses TRBV11-2 with TRBJ2-2; a possible D gene is TRBD2 (5 bases). Germline V gene lookup returns CDR1 SGHAT and CDR2 FQNNGV. CDR3 length: 14 amino acids. CDR3 sequence (DNA): TGTGCCAGCAGCTCACCATCATCGGCCGGGGAGCGGTTTTTT. This encodes CASSSPSSAGERFF.

This clonotype was detected many times. This chain connects TRBV16 to TRBJ1-1; D remains ambiguous. Germline lookup yields CDR1 KGHSY and CDR2 FQNENV. The CDR3 loop spans 14 amino acids. V lost 4 bases to trimming and J lost 1 base, with 10 bases between them. This chain's CDR3 is CASSPPAGNTEAFF. As DNA, the CDR3 is TGTGCCAGCAGCCCCCCAGCGGGGAACACTGAAGCTTTCTTT.

This clonotype was counted between two and nine times. The genes are TRBV2 and TRBJ1-2; D gene ambiguous. This CDR3 has 14 amino acids. Germline V CDR1 and CDR2: SNHLY, FYNNEI. Trimming cost V 1 base and J 5 bases, with 11 bases left between them. In DNA, the CDR3 is TGTGCCAGCAGTGAAGTCGCGGAAGGTTATGGCTACACCTTC. Translated, it gives CASSEVAEGYGYTF.